The rows below give T cell receptor beta chains drawn from one sample of a study of blood T cell repertoires in COVID-19. Measured with immunoSEQ multiplex PCR; TCRdb has only the in-frame clones, and not every one. Here the sample spans about 46,000 clones, 88% being singletons. The sequenced sample was peripheral blood. The origin of the receptors is a man in his forties or fifties with active COVID-19. CDR3s include the opening cysteine and the closing phenylalanine or tryptophan. The D gene is left open where the match is weak. Only some rows state a clone size, as once, few, many or a class for expanded clones.

clone size	J gene	V gene	D gene	CDR3 protein	CDR3 DNA
NA	TRBJ2-3	TRBV3-1/TRBV3-2	TRBD2	CASSQGKASGRTDTQYF	TGTGCCAGCAGCCAAGGCAAGGCTAGCGGGAGGACAGATACGCAGTATTTT
NA	TRBJ1-2	TRBV16	TRBD1	CASSQLEPGTGGRGYGYTF	TGTGCCAGCAGCCAACTAGAACCCGGGACAGGGGGCCGTGGCTATGGCTACACCTTC
once	TRBJ2-7	TRBV30	NA	CAWSVRYEQYF	TGTGCCTGGAGTGTTAGATACGAGCAGTACTTC
NA	TRBJ2-5	TRBV4-1	TRBD2	CASSQDRTSGGRGETQYF	TGCGCCAGCAGCCAAGATCGTACTAGCGGGGGGCGGGGAGAGACCCAGTACTTC
NA	TRBJ2-5	TRBV11-2	TRBD2	CASSSSSGRGGGRQYF	TGTGCCAGCAGCTCATCTAGCGGGAGAGGAGGGGGACGCCAGTACTTC
once	TRBJ1-2	TRBV6-4	NA	CASSLSTASKYGYTF	TGTGCCAGCAGTCTGTCGACAGCGAGCAAATATGGCTACACCTTC
NA	TRBJ1-5	TRBV21-1	NA	CASSKVWGREDLGRQPQHF	TGTGCCAGCAGCAAAGTATGGGGCCGGGAGGATCTGGGGCGGCAGCCCCAGCATTTT
NA	TRBJ1-2	TRBV19	TRBD1	CASSWGTGGDYGYTF	TGTGCCAGTAGTTGGGGGACAGGGGGCGACTATGGCTACACCTTC
NA	TRBJ2-1	TRBV7-9	NA	CASSFMSSYNEQFF	TGTGCCAGCAGCTTCATGAGCTCCTACAATGAGCAGTTCTTC
NA	TRBJ1-4	TRBV6-6	NA	CASSSEAGEKLFF	TGTGCCAGCAGTTCAGAGGCGGGGGAAAAACTGTTTTTT
once	TRBJ1-2	TRBV5-8	NA	CASSLLSVKRYGYTF	TGTGCCAGCAGCTTGCTATCAGTGAAGAGGTATGGCTACACCTTC
once	TRBJ1-5	TRBV24-1	NA	CATRGHQPQHF	TGTGCCACCAGGGGGCATCAGCCCCAGCATTTT
NA	TRBJ1-5	TRBV13	NA	CASSLGRAYSNQPQHF	TGTGCCAGCAGCTTAGGCAGGGCTTATAGCAATCAGCCCCAGCATTTT
NA	TRBJ2-7	TRBV19	TRBD1	CATRGGRGPSYEQYF	TGTGCCACCCGTGGGGGCAGGGGGCCCTCCTACGAGCAGTACTTC
NA	TRBJ2-3	TRBV2	NA	CASSDLTDTQYF	TGTGCCAGCAGTGACCTCACAGATACGCAGTATTTT
NA	TRBJ2-1	TRBV5-5	NA	CASSPTIIMSSEQFF	TGTGCCAGCAGCCCGACTATAATCATGTCGAGTGAGCAGTTCTTC
NA	TRBJ1-1	TRBV2	NA	CASSWNGARAFF	TGTGCCAGCAGTTGGAATGGGGCGAGAGCTTTCTTT
NA	TRBJ2-2	TRBV3-1/TRBV3-2	NA	CASDRGEGYSGELFF	TGTGCCAGCGACAGAGGAGAAGGGTACTCCGGGGAGCTGTTTTTT
NA	TRBJ2-1	TRBV7-6	TRBD2	CASSYAIAGGRYNEQFF	TGTGCCAGCAGCTATGCCATAGCGGGAGGGCGGTACAATGAGCAGTTCTTC
NA	TRBJ1-5	TRBV19	TRBD1	CASLDRGGYSNQPQHF	TGTGCCAGTTTAGACAGGGGGGGCTATAGCAATCAGCCCCAGCATTTT
NA	TRBJ2-1	TRBV11-2	NA	CASSTVKGMGNEQFF	TGTGCCAGCAGTACGGTCAAGGGGATGGGCAATGAGCAGTTCTTC
NA	TRBJ2-5	TRBV5-1	TRBD2	CASSLQGLAGGSLETQYF	TGCGCCAGCAGCTTACAGGGACTAGCGGGGGGGAGCTTGGAGACCCAGTACTTC
once	TRBJ2-1	TRBV27	TRBD2	CASRKPGLVTNEQFF	TGTGCCAGCAGAAAACCGGGACTAGTTACGAATGAGCAGTTCTTC
once	TRBJ2-1	TRBV14	NA	CASSRRYNEQFF	TGTGCCAGCAGCCGCAGGTACAATGAGCAGTTCTTC
NA	TRBJ2-1	TRBV28	TRBD2	CASISRAELAGVGEQFF	TGTGCCAGCATATCCCGGGCGGAGCTAGCGGGAGTCGGTGAGCAGTTCTTC
NA	TRBJ1-5	TRBV19	NA	CASSTTGRGQPQHF	TGTGCCAGTAGTACTACAGGGAGGGGGCAGCCCCAGCATTTT
NA	TRBJ2-7	TRBV6-6	NA	CASRLRGSQEQYF	TGTGCCAGCAGACTCCGAGGGTCCCAAGAGCAGTACTTC
once	TRBJ2-7	TRBV27	NA	CASSTRDFPYEQYF	TGTGCCAGCAGTACGAGGGACTTCCCCTACGAGCAGTACTTC
NA	TRBJ1-2	TRBV4-2	TRBD1	CASSRTGAYGYTF	TGTGCCAGCAGCCGGACAGGGGCTTATGGCTACACCTTC
NA	TRBJ2-5	TRBV24-1	NA	CATSDWGDSRQETQYF	TGTGCCACCAGTGATTGGGGGGACAGCCGACAAGAGACCCAGTACTTC
NA	TRBJ2-3	TRBV7-9	NA	CASSATREPTDTQYF	TGTGCCAGCAGTGCGACTCGAGAGCCCACAGATACGCAGTATTTT
NA	TRBJ2-4	TRBV4-3	TRBD2	CASSPGLAGQNTENIQYF	TGCGCCAGCAGCCCGGGACTAGCGGGGCAAAACACGGAAAACATTCAGTACTTC
NA	TRBJ2-7	TRBV28	TRBD2	CASSFVGLAYSYEQYF	TGTGCCAGCAGTTTTGTCGGACTAGCGTATTCCTACGAGCAGTACTTC
NA	TRBJ2-7	TRBV3-1/TRBV3-2	TRBD2	CASSSQLAGPLPYEQYF	TGTGCCAGCAGCTCGCAACTAGCGGGGCCGCTACCCTACGAGCAGTACTTC
NA	TRBJ1-1	TRBV7-3	NA	CASSRIGGDTEAFF	TGTGCCAGCAGCCGGATTGGGGGGGACACTGAAGCTTTCTTT
NA	TRBJ1-1	TRBV5-1	NA	CASSPEQAFTEAFF	TGCGCCAGCAGCCCAGAGCAGGCCTTCACTGAAGCTTTCTTT